This section outlines one T cell receptor beta chain sequence together with its context. The antigen it binds to is not known. Per-base qualities were not stored, and no clone one base away is much larger. The sample's time point label, decoded: baseline before first vaccination. Samples from vaccinated people were obtained from the UK trials COV001 and COV002, which included a single-blind randomized controlled phase 2/3 trial of AZD1222 (ChAdOx1 nCoV-19) in healthy adults. For TCRbeta chain sequencing, PBMC samples from trial participants were taken at day 0 and at day 28 after the second dose. This sample is part of a study of T cell responses to AZD1222 COVID-19 vaccine (dated by TCRdb to about 2021). With respect to the entire study: AZD1222 recipients given second doses at about 4 weeks or at about 12 weeks were pooled, since spike-specific TCR depth and breadth were not found to differ between the two schedules. A total of 233 trial participants underwent TCR sequencing, of whom roughly 210 had received two doses of AZD1222 and some 26 had received two doses of the MenACWY control vaccine. Enrollment into the trials was organized by age into subgroups of 18-55, 56-69 and 70-plus years, and those subgroups contained approximately 150, 30 and 60 TCR-sequenced participants, respectively.

The CDR3 regions of human TCRbeta chains were analyzed by immunosequencing. The original pipeline was this. TCRs in the repertoires were matched against a reference library of SARS-CoV-2-specific TCRs that had been generated with the MIRA antigen-specificity platform. Breadth was defined as the fraction of unique TCRs that were SARS-CoV-2-associated. Depth was defined as the fraction of total T cells that were SARS-CoV-2-associated. Using the MIRA data, each spike-specific TCR was assigned both to the spike region to which the TCR was reactive and to a CD4 or CD8 class. Log10-transformed breadth and depth values were compared by one-way ANOVA with Sidak's multiple comparisons tests. Held by TCRdb, this immuneACCESS table contains in-frame sequences only and omits some clones. Under half of the omission traces to an unresolved V gene where checked; the cause of the rest is unknown. The V and J calls and the clone size are those of that table, but D and trimming were determined from the DNA. For this sample there are about 93,000 clones; 65% to 90% appear just once. The ten largest clones add up to 7.9% of the sample.

CDR1 and CDR2 are read off the germline V gene (reference sequence) as SEHNR and FQNEAQ. The CDR3 goes from the cysteine to the phenylalanine over 14 residues. Kept here is only the CDR3 DNA, which spans 42 bases and is read in frame from base 1. Germline trimming amounts to 1 base on V and 14 bases on J, with 8 as the count of junction bases outside the gene matches. Study-wide conclusions, independent of this receptor: The vaccine-associated CD4 TCRs covered the entire spike protein, and the dominant responses fell in regions 160-218 and 743-854. Because no samples from the day 14 peak response were available, repertoires could be characterized only after the peak T cell response. After two AZD1222 doses, both the breadth and the depth of spike-specific TCRs were significantly higher than at day 0 and than in MenACWY recipients. In the small 56-69-year group, the increase in depth fell short of significance, most likely because of low power. Conclusions about previously exposed vaccinees are limited, since just six AZD1222 recipients were seropositive for SARS-CoV-2 at baseline. Most participants were white British and females outnumbered males, and the authors suggested that clonal diversity may have been underestimated. Reportedly, close to half of the unique spike-specific TCRs recognized epitopes lying outside the regions that are mutated in the B.1.351 and B.1.1.7 variants.

This TCR derives from an adult in good health. Sample: peripheral blood, taken on day 0 of AZD1222 vaccination. The chain uses TRBV7-9 and TRBJ1-6, and TRBD1 matches 7 of the central bases. The CDR3 region has the sequence CASSLVPQGGALHF. The nucleotides are TGTGCCAGCAGCTTAGTTCCCCAGGGGGGAGCCCTCCACTTT. This CDR3, with the reference TRBV7-9 and TRBJ1-6 proteins standing in past its ends, gives the full variable domain DTGVSQNPRHKITKRGQNVTFRCDPISEHNRLYWYRQTLGQGPEFLTYFQNEAQLEKSRLLSDRFSAERPKGSFSTLEIQRTEQGDSAMYLCASSLVPQGGALHFGNGTRLTVT.